A selection of T cell receptor beta chains follows, all from one sample in a study of cytomegalovirus exposure and HLA in healthy donors. Assay: immunoSEQ multiplex PCR; the TCRdb copy retains only in-frame clones and omits some. The data contain hundreds of thousands of clones, about 89% of them singletons. The sequencing sample was made of PBMCs. The receptor source for this set is a woman younger than 30 in good health and CMV-seronegative. Each CDR3 is given with its conserved first and last residue. A D gene is named only where the DNA matches it firmly. Not all rows give a size; the values are once, few, many and, for expanded clones, a class.

clone_size	d_call	v_call	cdr3_length	j_call	cdr3_nt	cdr3_aa
.	.	TRBV18	15	TRBJ2-6	TGTGCCAGCTCACTCCCAGGCTCTGGGGCCAACGTCCTGACTTTC	CASSLPGSGANVLTF
.	TRBD1	TRBV6-5	15	TRBJ2-7	TGTGCCACCATTACAATGGGACAGGGGTTCAACGAGCAGTACTTC	CATITMGQGFNEQYF
.	TRBD1	TRBV7-9	16	TRBJ1-5	TGTGCCAGCAGCCGGACAGGGGGCGAGGGCAATCAGCCCCAGCATTTT	CASSRTGGEGNQPQHF
.	.	TRBV19	14	TRBJ1-4	TGTGCCAGTAGTATCGAGCTTTATAATGAAAAACTGTTTTTT	CASSIELYNEKLFF
.	TRBD1	TRBV27	14	TRBJ1-2	TGTGCCAGCAGATCGACAGGGTCCGTGAGTGGCTACACCTTC	CASRSTGSVSGYTF
.	.	TRBV4-1	15	TRBJ1-1	TGCGCCAGCAGCCCGAGCTCCAGGGAATTCACTGAAGCTTTCTTT	CASSPSSREFTEAFF
.	.	TRBV6-5	12	TRBJ1-1	TGTGCCAGCAGTTTAGCGGGCACTGAAGCTTTCTTT	CASSLAGTEAFF
.	.	TRBV4-3	15	TRBJ1-1	TGCGCCAGCAGCCAAGAACTTGGAACAGGCCCTGAAGCTTTCTTT	CASSQELGTGPEAFF
.	.	TRBV11-2	13	TRBJ1-2	TGTGCCAGCAGCTTAGCGGGGTACGGTGGCTACACCTTC	CASSLAGYGGYTF
.	TRBD1	TRBV7-8	16	TRBJ1-4	TGTGCCAGCAGCCCGCCGGTACAGGGGCGTAGCGGAAAACTGTTTTTT	CASSPPVQGRSGKLFF
.	TRBD2	TRBV2	17	TRBJ2-7	TGTGCCAGCAGAGCAGGACTAGCGGGGGGCAACTCCTACGAGCAGTACTTC	CASRAGLAGGNSYEQYF
.	TRBD2	TRBV7-2	15	TRBJ2-3	TGTGCCAGCAGCTTAGCACTAGCGGGAAAAGATACGCAGTATTTT	CASSLALAGKDTQYF
.	.	TRBV5-1	16	TRBJ1-5	TGTGCCAGCAGCTTGGGGAGGGGCGGGAGCAATCAGCCCCAGCATTTT	CASSLGRGGSNQPQHF
few	.	TRBV5-6	14	TRBJ2-7	TGTGCCAGCAGCCCGGCTTGGGGGGCCTACGAGCAGTACTTC	CASSPAWGAYEQYF
.	TRBD2	TRBV29-1	14	TRBJ2-5	TGCAGCACCCGTTGGGGACTAGCAAAAGAGACCCAGTACTTC	CSTRWGLAKETQYF
.	.	TRBV11-2	17	TRBJ1-6	TGTGCCAGCAGTCCCCAGGGCGCGGCGGGAGCCTATTCACCCCTCCACTTT	CASSPQGAAGAYSPLHF
.	.	TRBV5-4	16	TRBJ2-7	TGTGCCAGCAGCTTGGGGGTGGCGGAGGGCACCTACGAGCAGTACTTC	CASSLGVAEGTYEQYF
.	.	TRBV6-5	13	TRBJ1-4	TGTGCCAGCAGACAGGGCGAAGATGAAAAACTGTTTTTT	CASRQGEDEKLFF
.	TRBD1	TRBV30	13	TRBJ1-5	TGTGCCTGGAGTACGACAGGGATTGAGCCCCAGCATTTT	CAWSTTGIEPQHF
.	.	TRBV7-9	13	TRBJ1-2	TGTGCCAGCAGCTTAAGTAGCTCCCAGGGCTACACCTTC	CASSLSSSQGYTF
.	TRBD1	TRBV4-3	17	TRBJ2-1	TGCGCCAGCAGCCAAGACCCCTCCCAGGGGGCCTACAATGAGCAGTTCTTC	CASSQDPSQGAYNEQFF
.	.	TRBV6-4	17	TRBJ2-7	TGTGCCAGCAGTGACAAAGGAGGGGCAGGCAAAGCCTACGAGCAGTACTTC	CASSDKGGAGKAYEQYF
.	.	TRBV7-9	12	TRBJ2-7	TGTGCCAGCCAACAGGCACCCTACGAGCAGTACTTC	CASQQAPYEQYF
.	TRBD2	TRBV4-1	17	TRBJ2-3	TGCGCCAGCAGCCAGGGGTTACTAGCGGGGCGCCGGGATACGCAGTATTTT	CASSQGLLAGRRDTQYF
.	.	TRBV29-1	13	TRBJ1-2	TGCAGCGTTGTCCCCACAGGGACCTATGGCTACACCTTC	CSVVPTGTYGYTF
.	TRBD1	TRBV4-3	16	TRBJ2-5	TGCGCCAGCAGCCCTGGACAGGGGGCTATAGGGGAGACCCAGTACTTC	CASSPGQGAIGETQYF
.	.	TRBV5-4	14	TRBJ2-3	TGTGCCAGCAGCGGCCAACAGGGAACAGATACGCAGTATTTT	CASSGQQGTDTQYF
.	.	TRBV5-4	16	TRBJ2-1	TGTGCCAGCTTTACCCAACAGGGAATCTCCTACAATGAGCAGTTCTTC	CASFTQQGISYNEQFF
few	TRBD1	TRBV11-3	17	TRBJ1-2	TGTGCCAGCGTGCCTTGCGGGACAGGGAAGCCTAACTATGGCTACACCTTC	CASVPCGTGKPNYGYTF
.	.	TRBV7-8	14	TRBJ1-1	TGTGCCAGCAGCTTAGTCGCGGCTGGGACTGAAGCTTTCTTT	CASSLVAAGTEAFF
.	TRBD2	TRBV15	16	TRBJ2-7	TGTGCCACCAGCAGACCCCCGGGTCCTAGCGGGAGGAATCAGTACTTC	CATSRPPGPSGRNQYF
.	TRBD1	TRBV6-5	16	TRBJ2-7	TGTGCCAGCAGTTATTCGCCCGGGACAGGGGGCTACGAGCAGTACTTC	CASSYSPGTGGYEQYF
.	TRBD2	TRBV27	18	TRBJ2-1	TGTGCCAGCAGTTTGCCACTAGCGGGGGGGCCCGGCTACAATGAGCAGTTCTTC	CASSLPLAGGPGYNEQFF
.	TRBD2	TRBV11-2	16	TRBJ2-3	TGTGCCAGCAGCTTATGGACTAGCGGGAGTTCAGATACGCAGTATTTT	CASSLWTSGSSDTQYF
.	.	TRBV27	11	TRBJ1-2	TGTGCCAGCTTACAGGGTTATGGCTACACCTTC	CASLQGYGYTF
.	.	TRBV28	15	TRBJ1-5	TGTGCCAGCAGAACTAACGTCTATAGCAATCAGCCCCAGCATTTT	CASRTNVYSNQPQHF
.	TRBD1	TRBV10-3	14	TRBJ1-1	TGTGCCATCAGTGGGGCAGGGGGAGGCACTGAAGCTTTCTTT	CAISGAGGGTEAFF
.	.	TRBV5-1	13	TRBJ1-1	TGCGCCAGCAGCCTCCAGGGGAACACTGAAGCTTTCTTT	CASSLQGNTEAFF
.	TRBD2	TRBV7-7	16	TRBJ2-2	TGTGCCAGCAGCTTAAAGCGGGGGGGAGGCACCGGGGAGCTGTTTTTT	CASSLKRGGGTGELFF
.	TRBD1	TRBV27	17	TRBJ2-7	TGTGCCAGCAGTTTAGGTCCCGGGACAGGATCGATTAACGAGCAGTACTTC	CASSLGPGTGSINEQYF
.	.	TRBV6-1	14	TRBJ2-2	TGTGCCAGCAGTGACAGGGCGGAAACCGGGGAGCTGTTTTTT	CASSDRAETGELFF
.	TRBD2	TRBV27	19	TRBJ2-1	TGTGCCAGCAGTTTCCGCCGGGAATATAAGAGCGGGAGTTCTCGAGAGCAGTTCTTC	CASSFRREYKSGSSREQFF
.	TRBD2	TRBV29-1	13	TRBJ2-7	TGCAGCGCCGGGACTAGGTTTGGCCACGAGCAGTACTTC	CSAGTRFGHEQYF
.	.	TRBV7-6	16	TRBJ1-5	TGTGCCAGCAGCTTAGCCGGCGGGCTTGGGAATCAGCCCCAGCATTTT	CASSLAGGLGNQPQHF
few	TRBD2	TRBV5-4	15	TRBJ2-1	TGTGCCAGCAGCCCTAGGAGCGGGAATGACAATGAGCAGTTCTTC	CASSPRSGNDNEQFF
.	TRBD1	TRBV27	16	TRBJ1-3	TGTGCCAGCAGTTTCCGGGGACAGGGGGCTGGAAACACCATATATTTT	CASSFRGQGAGNTIYF
.	TRBD1	TRBV5-6	15	TRBJ1-1	TGTGCCAGCACCAGACAGGGTTCCATGAACACTGAAGCTTTCTTT	CASTRQGSMNTEAFF